The T cell receptor beta chain under discussion was sequenced for a study of beta chain features in type 1 diabetes (dated by TCRdb to 2016 to 2019). Turning to the overall study: Mean age, gender distribution, total cell number and subset yield were not different between patients and healthy donors. A total of 100 million to 110 million sorted cells were examined across all samples, and a strong correlation was observed between cell number per subset and RNA yield. In the study, recently diagnosed type 1 diabetes patients and matched healthy donors were compared on the TCRB repertoires of their sorted circulating CD4+ T cell subsets. Regulatory and stem cell-like memory subsets were obtained from only 8 patients and about 8 healthy donors, while naive and central memory subsets were obtained from all 28 donors. On the study overall, not on this receptor specifically: Because cDNA was sequenced instead of genomic DNA, activated cells with high expression could be over-represented, although the groups did not differ in activation or CD3 levels. Fewer insertions and more nucleotide deletions at VDJ recombination sites were observed in patients with type 1 diabetes, implying thymic rearrangement abnormalities. PCR may preferentially amplify shorter templates, but because patient and control samples were amplified and corrected together, any resulting skew would affect both groups equally. The naive, central memory and regulatory TCRB repertoires appeared to resemble one another more closely among patients than among healthy donors. Type 1 diabetes patients showed a moderate but significant shortening of TCRB CDR3 length in all four CD4+ subsets. Only small numbers of individuals were included in the HLA sub-analyses, which left unresolved whether HLA type had any influence on TCRB rearrangement.

All of the isolated RNA was reverse transcribed with the High Capacity cDNA Reverse Transcription Kit, so expressed TCRB transcripts were sequenced. Deep immunoSEQ sequencing was applied to naive, central memory and regulatory T cell samples, giving an average of about 3.7 million total reads per sample. Sorted cells were lysed in RLT buffer, and RNA was extracted using DNase-treated RNeasy Micro or Mini kits according to cell number. Each cell subset was processed separately to prevent cross-contamination, with patient and healthy donor samples processed together. The immunoSEQ multiplex PCR was used to amplify TCRB sequences from cDNA, generating 87-bp fragments that spanned the CDR3 region. The amplicons were sequenced using the Illumina HiSeq platform. As for how the authors treated the data: PCR bias was corrected computationally using synthetic template baselines, and reads within Hamming distance 2 were collapsed, with unmergeable singletons discarded. Reads were aligned to IMGT to assign V, D and J genes, CDR3 length, and insertions or deletions at six rearrangement sites. Within each subset, clonotype counts were normalized to sorted cell number, after which true diversity and Gini coefficients were computed with the tcR R package. Repertoire sharing was quantified using the overlap coefficient calculated on TCRB nucleotide sequences. TCRdb stores this immuneACCESS table with in-frame sequences only. Part of the clones is absent; in the studies checked, under half of the shortfall reflects unresolved V genes, and no reason is known for the rest. V and J calls plus clone size are reproduced from that table; the DNA served to infer D and trimming. The sample has about 320,000 clones on record, roughly 15% of them singletons. About 6.7% of the sample rests with the top ten.

Each donor gave one peripheral blood draw, averaging roughly 120 mL, which was collected into heparinised tubes. Naive, central memory, regulatory and stem cell-like memory CD4+ T cells were sorted on a BD FACSAria II using a panel including CD45RO, CCR7, CD25, CD127, CD95 and CD27. A purity above 95% was achieved for all sorted populations. PBMCs were separated immediately by Lymphoprep density gradient centrifugation and were stained directly, without being cultured. So that batch effects would be minimized, each experiment stained and sorted samples in pairs, pairing one healthy donor with one patient. Of note for this clone: The specificity of this receptor is unknown. No base qualities exist here, and no much larger clone lies one base off it.

The CDR1 and CDR2 encoded by the germline V gene are SQVTM and ANQGSEA. Reading from cysteine to phenylalanine, the CDR3 counts 12 amino acids. Only the CDR3 part of the read is kept: 36 bases, read in frame from the first base. V is clipped by 7 bases and J by 1 base, and the sequence between their germline boundaries is 10 bases long. The chain was built from TRBV29-1 and TRBJ1-1, with no confidently assigned D gene. The sample was central memory CD4+ T cells from blood. The sequence derives from a man younger than 40 in good health. The DNA sequence is given as TGCAGCGGCTCTTCTTCGAACACTGAAGCTTTCTTT. This gives the protein CSGSSSNTEAFF.